These T cell receptor beta chains were read from a single sample in a study of T cell responses to AZD1222 COVID-19 vaccine. This table comes from immunoSEQ multiplex PCR, and its TCRdb copy is limited to in-frame clones, with some not included. The sample has fewer than 150,000 clones; about 93% are singletons. This specimen was peripheral blood, taken on day 0 of AZD1222 vaccination. These receptors came from an adult in good health. CDR3s include the opening cysteine and the closing phenylalanine or tryptophan. Only some rows state a clone size, as once, few, many or a class for expanded clones.

>TRBV27|NA
CASSLRGDTQYF
>TRBV7-9|NA
CASSLGGGNTEAFF
>TRBV7-3|NA
CASSRDPGESYNSPLHF
>TRBV7-6|once
CASSSPPSGTQSYNEQFF
>TRBV9|once
CASSVDFGEQGSPLHF
>TRBV2|NA
CASILGQNNEKLFF
>TRBV2|NA
CASIRGDQSGANVLTF
>TRBV29-1|NA
CSVATGGRGQFF
>TRBV29-1|NA
CSVEDDTSGNTIYF
>TRBV27|NA
CASSPYREEGYTF
>TRBV19|NA
CASSISQRGNEQFF
>TRBV29-1|NA
CSVPTGGRNNEQFF
>TRBV5-8|NA
CASSYEGLQETQYF
>TRBV6-1|NA
CASSERGALNSPLHF
>TRBV29-1|NA
CSVGPSARAEAFF
>TRBV7-3|NA
CASSLDSPNTGELFF
>TRBV6-4|NA
CASSVSVSDREGRNQPQHF
>TRBV5-1|NA
CASSLQLAGGTDTQYF
>TRBV19|NA
CASSPRTSPAGELFF
>TRBV29-1|NA
CSVTGLGANEKLFF
>TRBV5-1|NA
CASRETGLMNTEAFF
>TRBV11-2|once
CASSLRIARGTSPLHF
>TRBV7-9|NA
CASSGISGGTADTQYF
>TRBV11-1|NA
CASSLKGGLGEQYF
>TRBV5-5|NA
CASSFGGGQDQPQHF
>TRBV20-1|once
CSARPGFEQFF
>TRBV19|NA
CASSIQGVSHEQFF
>TRBV7-2|NA
CASSFRQGFGNTIYF
>TRBV5-1|NA
CASSALGGGNTEAFF
>TRBV28|NA
CASSSGVNNSPLHF
>TRBV27|NA
CASTHRDEGTDTQYF
>TRBV6-5|NA
CASSYSSIQETQYF
>TRBV15|NA
CATSRGTELSGNTIYF
>TRBV19|NA
CASSPGRYGYTF
>TRBV6-5|once
CASSQGSGENTIYF
>TRBV4-2|NA
CASSQDPGTNEQYF
>TRBV18|once
CASSPTRSYNEQFF
>TRBV2|NA
CASRFSRGDTEAFF
>TRBV19|once
CASRREGARTEAFF
>TRBV10-3|NA
CAISELRGAGANVLTF
>TRBV3-1/TRBV3-2|NA
CASRFRGNTEAFF
>TRBV3-1/TRBV3-2|NA
CASSPGVGTQYF
>TRBV19|NA
CASRFQGNSNQPQHF
>TRBV4-2|NA
CASSLGTILAGGQETQYF
>TRBV6-2/TRBV6-3|NA
CASSPRGPTGADTEAFF